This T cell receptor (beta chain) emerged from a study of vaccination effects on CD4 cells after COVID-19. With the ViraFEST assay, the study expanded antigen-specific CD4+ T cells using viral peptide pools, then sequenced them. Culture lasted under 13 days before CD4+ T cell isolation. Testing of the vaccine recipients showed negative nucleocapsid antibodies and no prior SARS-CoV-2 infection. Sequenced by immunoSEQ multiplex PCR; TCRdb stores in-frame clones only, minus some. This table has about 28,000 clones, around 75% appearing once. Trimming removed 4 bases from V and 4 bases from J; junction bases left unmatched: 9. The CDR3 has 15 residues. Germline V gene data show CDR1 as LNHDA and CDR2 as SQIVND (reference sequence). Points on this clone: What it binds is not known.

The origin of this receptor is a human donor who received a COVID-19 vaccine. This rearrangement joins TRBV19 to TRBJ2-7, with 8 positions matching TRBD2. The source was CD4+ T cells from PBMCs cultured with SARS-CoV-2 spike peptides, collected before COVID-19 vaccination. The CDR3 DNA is TGTGCCAGTAGTAACCCCAGACTAGCGAGTTACGAGCAGTACTTC. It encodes CASSNPRLASYEQYF. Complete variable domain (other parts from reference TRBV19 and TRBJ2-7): DGGITQSPKYLFRKEGQNVTLSCEQNLNHDAMYWYRQDPGQGLRLIYYSQIVNDFQKGDIAEGYSVSREKKESFPLTVTSAQKNPTAFYLCASSNPRLASYEQYFGPGTRLTVT.